The T cell receptor (beta chain) under discussion was sequenced for a study of T-cell reconstitution after alpha-beta-depleted transplantation in children (dated by TCRdb to 2015 to 2016). Background on the whole study: Using TCR repertoire profiling, the study followed T-cell immune reconstitution in a quantitative way in children after TCRalphabeta/CD19-depleted allogeneic hematopoietic cell transplantation. The paper as a whole reports these results and caveats: About two months after transplant, the apparently early recovery of alphabetaT-cell counts reportedly depended on just several hundred clones that had expanded rapidly and came from non-depleted graft cells. Over subsequent months, a decline in hyperexpanded clone frequencies was noted, and after one year, T-cell counts and TCRbeta diversity were mostly ascribed to newly produced T cells. In some patients, the high TCRbeta diversity seen at day 60 was put down to recipient T cells and intrathymic progenitors that had survived conditioning.

Libraries were constructed by PCR. TCRdb lists the instrument as Illumina HiSeq 2500. To normalize quantification of the TCRbeta repertoire, the TCR libraries were built with molecular barcoding that relied on unique molecular identifiers. The public reads were quality trimmed at Q25 with fastp and then assembled into clones with MiXCR by TCRdb, keeping productive beta chains. One record per CDR3 amino acid sequence lists the most common genes and DNA. The sample table records around 230,000 distinct CDR3 sequences; more than 15% of these occur just once. The top ten clonotypes cover 43% of the sample. According to the study, the label for this sample's treatment or condition signals: allogeneic hematopoietic cell transplantation with graft depleted of TCRalphabeta T cells and CD19 B cells. Transplant recipients were children who received TCRalphabeta/CD19-depleted allogeneic hematopoietic cell grafts.

Measured from the cysteine to the phenylalanine, the CDR3 is 14 residues long. Just CDR3 DNA is preserved here, 42 bases in frame from base 1. Sequences SEHNR (CDR1) and FQNEAQ (CDR2) are obtained from the germline V gene (reference sequence). Trimming removed 5 bases from V and 2 bases from J, leaving 12 bases between the germline ends. In its sample, this clonotype was seen a few times. The antigen it recognizes is unknown. No base-level quality is on record; no much larger clone is a single base apart. Sequences were derived from PBMCs, mostly from graft donor cells, sampled 360 days after TCRalphabeta/CD19-depleted stem cell transplant. The chain is made from TRBV7-9 and TRBJ2-5; the D call is tentative, TRBD1 or TRBD2, as each matches 5 bases. The sequence was obtained from a male patient aged 2 to 9 who had a stem cell transplant for acute lymphoblastic leukemia, so the T cells may come from the graft donor. CDR3 loop: CASSRGRTQETQYF. The DNA reads TGTGCCAGCAGCCGGGGACGGACTCAAGAGACCCAGTACTTC.